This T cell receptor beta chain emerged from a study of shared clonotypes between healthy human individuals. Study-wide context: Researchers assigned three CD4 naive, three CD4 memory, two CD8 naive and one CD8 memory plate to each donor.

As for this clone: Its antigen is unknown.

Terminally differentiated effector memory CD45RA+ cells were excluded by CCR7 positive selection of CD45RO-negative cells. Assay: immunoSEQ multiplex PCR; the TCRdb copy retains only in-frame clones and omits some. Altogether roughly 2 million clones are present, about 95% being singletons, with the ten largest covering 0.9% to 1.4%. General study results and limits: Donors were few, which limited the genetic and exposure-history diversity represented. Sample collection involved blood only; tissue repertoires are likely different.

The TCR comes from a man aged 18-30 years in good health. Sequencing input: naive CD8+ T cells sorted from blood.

The CDR3 here is CASSLDPGYGYTF. DNA for the CDR3: TGTGCCAGCAGCTTAGATCCAGGCTATGGCTACACCTTC. The chain links TRBV7-8 to TRBJ1-2, with no clear D. CDR1 and CDR2 from the germline V gene are SGHVS and FQNEAQ. CDR3 length: 13 amino acids. V lost 1 base to trimming and J lost 4 bases, with 7 bases between them.